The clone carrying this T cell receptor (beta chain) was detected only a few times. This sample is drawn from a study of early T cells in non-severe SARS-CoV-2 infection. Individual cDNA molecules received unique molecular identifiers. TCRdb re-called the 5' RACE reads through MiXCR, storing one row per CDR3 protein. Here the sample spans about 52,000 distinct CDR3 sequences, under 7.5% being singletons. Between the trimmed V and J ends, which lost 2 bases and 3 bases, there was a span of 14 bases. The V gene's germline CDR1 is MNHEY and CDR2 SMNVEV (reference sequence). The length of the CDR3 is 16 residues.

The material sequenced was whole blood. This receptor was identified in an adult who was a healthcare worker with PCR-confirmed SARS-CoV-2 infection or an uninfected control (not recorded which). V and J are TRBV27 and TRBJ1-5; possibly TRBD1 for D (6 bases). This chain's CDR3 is CASSLVPTGSNQPQHF. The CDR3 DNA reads TGTGCCAGCAGTTTAGTTCCCACAGGGTCCAATCAGCCCCAGCATTTT.